This entry is about one T cell receptor (beta chain). Its matching antigen is unknown. This sample is part of a study of CD8+ T cells in alopecia areata. Once RNA had been extracted, it was reverse transcribed into cDNA to act as the sequencing template. Libraries were prepared by immunoSEQ multiplex PCR; TCRdb keeps only in-frame clonotypes and omits some of them. The table records 75,000 to 85,000 clones, approximately 66% of them present only once. Findings and caveats of the study: Expanded CD8+ clones among the top 100, and scalp clonality, were significantly decreased by tofacitinib. With just one nonresponder, it is still uncertain whether baseline CD8+ expansion relates to response. Compared with mice, patients displayed less clear TCR sharing, possibly for HLA-related reasons. Lesional scalp, notably in alopecia totalis/universalis, had clonality above that of normal scalp.

This sample's treatment: oral pan-JAK inhibitor, 5-10 mg twice daily. CDR1 and CDR2 from the germline V gene are SGHDT and YYEEEE. The CDR3 length is 14 residues. The ends were cut back, 0 bases at V and 5 bases at J, with 11 bases in the middle. The sequence was obtained from a human donor with alopecia areata. This material consisted of CD8+ T cells sorted from blood, taken at week 24, from a patient treated with tofacitinib. The chain has TRBV5-6 and TRBJ2-5, with no clear D. In DNA, the CDR3 is TGTGCCAGCAGCTTGGGGGCTAGGGCTGAGACCCAGTACTTC. Its protein is CASSLGARAETQYF.